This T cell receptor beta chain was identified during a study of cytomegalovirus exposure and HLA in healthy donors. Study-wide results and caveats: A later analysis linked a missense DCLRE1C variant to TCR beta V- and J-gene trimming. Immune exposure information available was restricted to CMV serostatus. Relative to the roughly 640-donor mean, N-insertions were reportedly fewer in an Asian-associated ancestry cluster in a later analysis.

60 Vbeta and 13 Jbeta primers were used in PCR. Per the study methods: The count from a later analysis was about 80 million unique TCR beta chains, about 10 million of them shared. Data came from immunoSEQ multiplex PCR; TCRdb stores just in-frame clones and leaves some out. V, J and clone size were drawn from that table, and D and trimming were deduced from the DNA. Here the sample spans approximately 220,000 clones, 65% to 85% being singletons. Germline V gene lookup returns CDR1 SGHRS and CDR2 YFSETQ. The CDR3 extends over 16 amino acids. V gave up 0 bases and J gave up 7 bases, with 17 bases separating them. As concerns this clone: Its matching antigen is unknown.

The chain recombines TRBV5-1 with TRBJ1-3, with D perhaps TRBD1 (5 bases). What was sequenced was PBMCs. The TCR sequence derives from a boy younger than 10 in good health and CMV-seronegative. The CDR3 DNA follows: TGCGCCAGCAGCTTGGCCCTTGGGCAGGGCCCCAACACCATATATTTT. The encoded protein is CASSLALGQGPNTIYF. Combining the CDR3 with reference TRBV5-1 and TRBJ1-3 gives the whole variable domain KAGVTQTPRYLIKTRGQQVTLSCSPISGHRSVSWYQQTPGQGLQFLFEYFSETQRNKGNFPGRFSGRQFSNSRSEMNVSTLELGDSALYLCASSLALGQGPNTIYFGEGSWLTVV.